This TCR beta chain stems from a study of T cell responses to AZD1222 COVID-19 vaccine. The wider study: Analysis merged second doses at about 4 or about 12 weeks. Findings of the study overall: No repertoire was sampled before or during the peak T cell response, only after it.

The protocol was immunoSEQ multiplex PCR, while the TCRdb copy is restricted to in-frame clones and leaves out a portion. The table shows 100,000 to 150,000 clones, with 75% to 95% occurring only once. CDR1 and CDR2 from the germline V gene are ENHRY and SYGVKD. The CDR3 is 16 amino acids. Trimming took 4 bases from V and 6 from J; bases not matched to a gene: 8. In regard to this clone: Its specificity is not known.

The TCR was taken from an adult in good health. The material was peripheral blood, obtained on day 0 of AZD1222 vaccination. The chain recombines TRBV10-3 with TRBJ2-7; TRBD2 matches at 14 bases. Here the CDR3 reads CAISGGTSGGSGEQYF. The DNA for the CDR3 is TGTGCCATCAGTGGGGGGACTAGCGGGGGCAGTGGCGAGCAGTACTTC.